This T cell receptor (beta chain) was recorded in a study of blood T cell repertoires in COVID-19. Study-level background: Some COVID-19 samples were acute and others convalescent; all came from the United States, Italy and Spain. T cells, B-cell-depleted T cells, or PBMCs supplied cDNA or gDNA.

In the source study's methods: It was from reference gene primer amplification that nucleated cell counts were estimated. The data were produced by immunoSEQ multiplex PCR, yet TCRdb's version contains in-frame clones alone and is incomplete. The V and J calls and clone size are taken from that table; D and trimming were inferred from the DNA. The data contain approximately 110,000 clones, 81% of them singletons. This clone was recorded a few times. Sequences were obtained from peripheral blood. The sequence was collected from a man between 50 and 59 years old with acute or convalescent COVID-19.

The CDR3 region has the DNA TGCGCCAGCAGCCAACTTACGCGGGGGGCCCCTTACGAGCAGTACTTC. Protein: CASSQLTRGAPYEQYF. V and J are TRBV4-1 and TRBJ2-7; 8 bases agree with TRBD2. With V trimmed by 2 bases and J by 4 bases, 10 bases remained unmatched. The CDR3 runs to 16 residues. The germline CDR1 and CDR2 sequences are MGHRA and YSYEKL.